This T cell receptor beta chain was sequenced during a study of T cell repertoires in cytomegalovirus infection. This clonotype was counted many times. The antigen is not known. TCRdb analysed the reads with MiXCR anew, one entry per CDR3 protein. The sample has some 920,000 distinct CDR3 sequences; roughly 30% are singletons. V lost 1 base and J lost 6, with 18 bases in between. The germline gives CDR1 SGHTA, CDR2 FQGNSA. The CDR3 extends over 16 amino acids. The study's findings and limits: The response measured ex vivo was dominated by TCR beta clonotypes (HLA-C-restricted and CMV-specific). The study identified carriers of CMV plus the relevant HLA from cumulative public TCR beta family frequency.

The specimen comprised cultured CD8+ T cells from PBMCs, sampled from culture after CMV antigen stimulation. This TCR derives from a human donor in good health (CMV status not recorded). Some clones in this sample may be carry-over from other donors' samples. J is TRBJ1-2 and V is TRBV7-2; D is unresolved. CDR3 loop: CASSLVLGRRTDGYTF. CDR3 sequence (DNA): TGTGCCAGCAGCTTAGTATTGGGGAGACGGACTGATGGCTACACCTTC.